Below, 27 T cell receptor delta chains from the same sample are listed, as sequenced in a study of gamma-delta T cells after stem cell transplantation. With CATT, TCRdb re-called clones from the RT-PCR reads. The sample consists of thousands of delta-chain clones, 8.5% to 10% of them appearing once. The sample taken for sequencing was gamma-delta T cells. All receptors come from a human donor. It is not recorded whose cells these are; they may come from a transplant donor.

This clone was counted between two and nine times. This may be a read error: a much more frequent sequence differs by one nucleotide. Other nucleotide sequences from this sample produce the same CDR3. The gene calls are TRDV2 and TRDJ1; TRDD3 agrees at 7 bases. This CDR3 contains 23 residues. V shed 0 bases and J 0 bases; nucleotides not matched to a gene: 27. Germline lookup yields CDR1 GEAIGNYY and CDR2 EKD. The CDR3 DNA is TGTGCCTGTGACACCGCCTTCGCCTCCTCCATAGGCGGATACGCACGGTACACCGATAAACTCATCTTT. Its translation: CACDTAFASSIGGYARYTDKLIF.

Relative to its sample, this clone is large (0.1 to 1%). This specimen includes other DNA sequences encoding the same CDR3. This chain links TRDV2 with TRDJ1; TRDD3 is a possible D gene (5 bases). Trimming shortened V by 3 bases and J by 1 base, and 20 bases separated the two germline ends. Germline V gene lookup returns CDR1 GEAIGNYY and CDR2 EKD. CDR3 size: 17 residues. The CDR3 protein is CACDPIRGQGRTDKLIF. In nucleotides, the CDR3 is TGTGCCTGTGACCCTATACGGGGCCAAGGCCGCACCGATAAACTCATCTTT.

This clone was detected a few times. The chain joins TRDV2 to TRDJ1; TRDD3 agrees at 12 bases. The CDR3 spans 18 residues. Germline lookup yields CDR1 GEAIGNYY and CDR2 EKD. V was pared by 3 bases and J by 6 bases, with 16 bases of the junction left unmatched. This chain's CDR3 is CACDPAGTGGYSYYKLIF. Written as DNA, the CDR3 is TGTGCCTGTGACCCAGCCGGTACTGGGGGATACTCATATTATAAACTCATCTTT.

This clone is medium-sized in the sample. The gene calls are TRDV2 and TRDJ1; 7 nucleotides agree with TRDD3. The V and J ends lost 4 bases and 2 bases, in that order; junction bases with no gene match: 12. The CDR3 sequence is 16 residues long. CDR1 and CDR2 (germline): GEAIGNYY, EKD. CDR3 sequence reads: CACEELGDVTTDKLIF. The CDR3 nucleotides are TGTGCCTGTGAAGAGTTGGGGGACGTTACAACCGATAAACTCATCTTT.

This clone rates as medium-sized. The rearrangement joins TRDV2 to TRDJ1; 8 bases map to TRDD3. V lost 0 bases and J lost 1; bases outside the gene matches: 9. Germline assignment: CDR1 GEAIGNYY and CDR2 EKD. The CDR3 is 17 amino acids. CDR3 loop: CACDTLTGGPLTDKLIF. CDR3 nucleotides: TGTGCCTGTGACACCTTAACTGGGGGTCCTCTCACCGATAAACTCATCTTT.

In its sample, this clone is medium-sized. This sample includes further DNA sequences coding for the same CDR3. The chain employs TRDV1 and TRDJ1, with a weak D call TRDD3 (6 bases). V was trimmed by 1 base and J by 0 bases, leaving 30 bases between them. The CDR3 consists of 22 residues. CDR1 is TSWWSYY and CDR2 is QGS in the germline V gene. CDR3 residues: CALGERPKRLGPRGDYTDKLIF. DNA for the CDR3: TGTGCTCTTGGGGAACGACCCAAACGCCTGGGGCCCCGTGGGGATTACACCGATAAACTCATCTTT.

J is TRDJ2 and V is TRDV1; 8 positions agree with TRDD3. V shed 2 bases, J shed 0 bases, and the junction held 20 bases outside the gene matches. The CDR3 totals 22 residues. Looked up from germline, CDR1 is TSWWSYY and CDR2 is QGS. The CDR3 nucleotides read TGTGCTCTTGGGGAAGGACCCTTGGGCCTCACTGGGGGCCGACCTTTGACAGCACAACTCTTCTTT. Translation: CALGEGPLGLTGGRPLTAQLFF.

Points on this clone: One base away lies a much larger clone, so this may be a sequencing read error. V is TRDV2 and J is TRDJ1, with 12 bases that match TRDD3. Trimming cost V 3 bases and J 0 bases; bases outside gene matches: 13. The length of the CDR3 is 19 residues. CDR1 and CDR2 from the germline V gene are GEAIGNYY and EKD. The CDR3: CACDAIAGGYDRYTDKLIF. In DNA, the CDR3 is TGTGCCTGTGACGCCATCGCTGGGGGATACGACCGATACACCGATAAACTCATCTTT.

In the case of this clone: TCRdb records a much larger clone's protein for this DNA, with a difference at residue 4 that likely arises from a read error; the protein given is the translation of the DNA. The chain has TRDV2 and TRDJ3; 11 bases map to TRDD3. The CDR3 runs 18 residues. V dropped 4 bases and J dropped 2; count of bases not matched to a gene: 6. The germline V gene encodes CDR1 GEAIGNYY and CDR2 EKD. CDR3 in amino acids: CACETILGDTWDTRQMFF. CDR3 coding DNA: TGTGCCTGTGAAACGATACTGGGGGATACCTGGGACACCCGACAGATGTTTTTC.

This clone was detected only a few times. The genes are TRDV2 and TRDJ1; 13 bases line up with TRDD3. CDR1 and CDR2 (germline): GEAIGNYY, EKD. The CDR3 is made up of 21 amino acids. Trimming cost V 3 bases and J 0 bases; bases outside gene matches: 18. This CDR3 reads CACDPILVLGDTSPYTDKLIF. CDR3 in DNA: TGTGCCTGTGACCCCATTTTAGTACTGGGGGATACGTCACCTTACACCGATAAACTCATCTTT.

As for this clone: In the same sample, other DNA sequences code for this CDR3. The genes are TRDV2 and TRDJ1, with 8 bases aligning to TRDD3. Germline loops: CDR1 GEAIGNYY, CDR2 EKD. The CDR3 spans 15 residues. Trimming took 3 bases from V and 0 from J; bases not matched to a gene: 5. The CDR3, as DNA: TGTGCCTGTGACCCTTTACTGGGGGACACCGATAAACTCATCTTT. Translated, it gives CACDPLLGDTDKLIF.

In this sample, this clone turned up a few times. The junction differs from germline at one of its ends, possibly a read error. Other nucleotide sequences from this sample produce the same CDR3. This chain links TRDV2 with TRDJ1, with D maybe TRDD3 (6 bases). The CDR3 has 16 amino acids. Per the germline V gene, CDR1 is GEAIGNYY and CDR2 is EKD. As DNA, the CDR3 is TGTGCCTGTAACACTCTGGTGGGGGCCCACACCGATAAACTCATCTTT. Protein product: CACNTLVGAHTDKLIF.

As concerns this clone: One end of the junction does not line up with germline, which may come from a read error. This chain uses TRDV2 with TRDJ1; TRDD3 agrees at 7 bases. In germline, CDR1 is GEAIGNYY, CDR2 EKD. The CDR3 sequence is 20 residues long. Written as DNA, the CDR3 is TGTGCCTGTGACACCGTGGGTACTGGGGTATACCGAGGTAGTACCGATACACTCATCTTT. Its translation is CACDTVGTGVYRGSTDTLIF.

This clone was counted only a few times. The chain combines TRDV2 with TRDJ3; 11 bases are shared with TRDD3. The CDR3 covers 17 residues. V dropped 1 base and J dropped 5; count of bases not matched to a gene: 3. The germline V gene has CDR1 GEAIGNYY and CDR2 EKD. CDR3 sequence reads: CACDTGGYGRDTRQMFF. In DNA, the CDR3 is TGTGCCTGTGACACTGGGGGATACGGCCGGGACACCCGACAGATGTTTTTC.

To note about this clone: The identical CDR3 is also encoded by other nucleotide sequences in the sample. The chain uses TRDV2 and TRDJ1; TRDD3 matches at 8 bases. This CDR3 comprises 15 residues. CDR1 and CDR2 (germline): GEAIGNYY, EKD. V trimming: 3 bases; J trimming: 0 bases; junction bases outside the gene matches: 5. In DNA form, the CDR3 reads TGTGCCTGTGACCCCTTGGGGGATTACACCGATAAACTCATCTTT. This sequence encodes CACDPLGDYTDKLIF.

The V gene is TRDV2, the J gene TRDJ1; 8 nucleotides line up with TRDD3. This CDR3 has 17 amino acids. Per the germline V gene, CDR1 is GEAIGNYY and CDR2 is EKD. V dropped 0 bases and J dropped 0; count of bases not matched to a gene: 8. CDR3 protein: CACDTITGGLNTDKLIF. For the CDR3, the DNA is TGTGCCTGTGACACCATTACTGGGGGCCTAAACACCGATAAACTCATCTTT.

Regarding this clone: This sequence may be a read error, since a much larger clone differs from it by one base. The chain uses TRDV2 and TRDJ1, with TRDD3 matching over 7 bases. Germline V CDR1 and CDR2: GEAIGNYY, EKD. This CDR3 has 23 residues. With 1 base clipped from V and 2 bases from J, the junction kept 30 bases outside the gene matches. In DNA form, the CDR3 reads TGTGCCTGTGACACGGTGGTGGGGGACTCTCGGACGTACGGAACCTCTCGTACCGATAAACTCATCTTT. It encodes CACDTVVGDSRTYGTSRTDKLIF.

Only a few counts were recorded for this clone. An end of the junction differs from the germline gene, which may be a read error. At the DNA level, this CDR3 is encoded by other sequences in the same sample as well. The V gene is TRDV2, the J gene TRDJ1; 12 nucleotides match TRDD3. The CDR3 contains 20 residues. Germline CDR1 reads GEAIGNYY; CDR2 reads EKD. CDR3 sequence (DNA): TGCGCCTGTGACCCCGTAAGTACTGGGGGATACTCGAGAACCTCCGATAAACTCATCTTT. Translated, it gives CACDPVSTGGYSRTSDKLIF.

The chain joins TRDV2 to TRDJ3, with 8 bases aligning to TRDD3. Germline CDR1 is GEAIGNYY and CDR2 is EKD. The CDR3 has 17 amino acids. J lost 0 bases, V lost 7 bases, and 7 bases had no gene match. The CDR3 spells CACHGGFGSWDTRQMFF. Here the CDR3 DNA reads TGTGCCTGCCATGGGGGATTCGGCTCCTGGGACACCCGACAGATGTTTTTC.

The V call is TRDV2, the J call TRDJ1, with TRDD3 matching 8 bases. Germline CDR1 and CDR2: GEAIGNYY and EKD. The CDR3 sequence is 17 residues long. The V gene end was trimmed by 2 bases and the J gene end by 0 bases; junction bases not matched to a gene: 10. The CDR3 spells CACDKLLGASYTDKLIF. The CDR3 nucleotides are TGTGCCTGTGACAAACTACTGGGGGCCTCGTACACCGATAAACTCATCTTT.

This clone was counted a few times. TCRdb shows a much larger clone's protein in place of this DNA's translation, and the two differ at residue 5, likely through a read error; the protein shown is translated from the DNA. The chain uses TRDV2 and TRDJ1, with D possibly being TRDD3 (5 bases). Germline V gene data show CDR1 as GEAIGNYY and CDR2 as EKD. Trimming removed 2 bases at V and 1 base at J, with 10 bases between. The CDR3 is made up of 14 amino acids. CDR3 sequence: CACDIVLVTDKLIF. CDR3 coding DNA: TGTGCCTGTGACATCGTACTGGTCACCGATAAACTCATCTTT.

This clone was recorded a few times. The protein TCRdb lists differs from the translation of the DNA at residue 13; the protein given here is translated from the DNA itself. The CDR3 DNA sequence: TGTGCCTGTGACCCGGTTACTGGGGGATACGCGTCGATCGATAAACTCATCTTT. Protein sequence: CACDPVTGGYASIDKLIF. The chain employs TRDV2 and TRDJ1, with TRDD3 matching 13 bases. From germline, CDR1 is GEAIGNYY and CDR2 EKD. CDR3 length: 18 residues. J was trimmed by 4 bases and V by 3 bases; bases with no gene match: 13.

This clone is classed as large (0.1 to 1%). The chain employs TRDV2 and TRDJ1; 7 nucleotides agree with TRDD3. V shed 2 bases, J shed 4 bases, and the junction held 9 bases outside the gene matches. The length of the CDR3 is 15 residues. Germline V gene sequence: CDR1 GEAIGNYY, CDR2 EKD. The CDR3 bases are TGTGCCTGTGACATGGTGGGGGAACTCCACGATAAACTCATCTTT. The encoded protein is CACDMVGELHDKLIF.

This clone is medium-sized by share. The gene calls are TRDV2 and TRDJ3; 9 nucleotides agree with TRDD3. Germline trimming cut 0 bases from V and 0 bases from J; bases unmatched to any gene: 8. There are 20 residues in the CDR3. Germline CDR1 is GEAIGNYY and CDR2 is EKD. The CDR3 DNA follows: TGTGCCTGTGACACCGTACTGGGGGACATCAGCTCCTGGGACACCCGACAGATGTTTTTC. Translated, it gives CACDTVLGDISSWDTRQMFF.

The sample holds a few counts of this clone. The CDR3 loop reads CACDMVGDDDDKLIF. In DNA form, the CDR3 reads TGTGCCTGTGACATGGTGGGGGATGACGACGATAAACTCATCTTT. V and J are TRDV2 and TRDJ1; 8 positions agree with TRDD3. The germline gives CDR1 GEAIGNYY, CDR2 EKD. CDR3 size: 15 residues. The V and J ends lost 2 bases and 4 bases, in that order; junction bases with no gene match: 8.

The V gene is TRDV2, the J gene TRDJ3; maybe TRDD3 (5 bases). Trimming stripped 0 bases from V and 0 bases from J, with 14 bases between. Germline CDR1 is GEAIGNYY and CDR2 is EKD. This CDR3 contains 19 residues. DNA of the CDR3: TGTGCCTGTGACACCGCCGGGGGGCCGAGCTCCTGGGACACCCGACAGATGTTTTTC. The encoded protein is CACDTAGGPSSWDTRQMFF.

The J gene is TRDJ3, the V gene TRDV3, with 7 bases that match TRDD3. Germline values: CDR1 TVYSNPD, CDR2 GDNSRS (reference sequence). V gave up 1 base and J gave up 0 bases; unmatched junction bases: 24. The CDR3 runs 23 residues. The CDR3 reads CAFTVPFGRWIRRRSWDTRQMFF. The CDR3 nucleotides read TGTGCCTTTACGGTTCCCTTCGGCCGTTGGATACGCAGACGCTCCTGGGACACCCGACAGATGTTTTTC.